A selection of T cell receptor beta chains follows, all from one sample in a study of Graves' ophthalmopathy and Graves' hyperthyroidism. A single record per CDR3 protein comes from TCRdb applying MiXCR to the multiplex PCR reads. The top ten hold 35% to 55% of the sample, which has about 700,000 distinct CDR3 sequences, roughly 40% seen once. Sample: peripheral blood. The receptors shown here come from an adult man with Graves' ophthalmopathy. The CDR3 runs from the conserved cysteine through the conserved F or W. The order of the fields is D gene, clone size, J gene, V gene, CDR3 DNA, CDR3 protein. D genes are given only for firm matches. Not all rows give a size; the values are once, few, many and, for expanded clones, a class.

NA,NA,TRBJ2-3,TRBV4-2,TGTGCCAGCAGCCTAAAGAGCACAGATACGCAGTATTTT,CASSLKSTDTQYF
NA,few,TRBJ2-5,TRBV20-1,TGCAGTGCTAGAGGGGGGGAGAGGGAGACCCAGTACTTC,CSARGGERETQYF
TRBD2,NA,TRBJ2-5,TRBV24-1,TGTGCCACCAGTGGCCCCGGGACTAGCGAGTACCAAGAGACCCAGTACTTC,CATSGPGTSEYQETQYF
NA,NA,TRBJ1-6,TRBV25-1,TGTGCCAGCAGTGAATTCGGGTATGGAAAATCACCCCTCCACTTT,CASSEFGYGKSPLHF
NA,many,TRBJ2-5,TRBV5-1,TGCGCCAGCAGCCAGGGGCCGGGAGAGACCCAGTACTTC,CASSQGPGETQYF
NA,many,TRBJ1-1,TRBV10-3,TGTGCCATCAGTGAGACACAGGGTCTTGGAGCTTTCTTT,CAISETQGLGAFF
NA,NA,TRBJ1-5,TRBV20-1,TGCAGTGCTAGAGATTGGGCAGGAAGGTCGGTTCAGCCCCAGCATTTT,CSARDWAGRSVQPQHF
NA,many,TRBJ2-5,TRBV9,TGTGCCAGCAGCGTCATCGGGGCCCCAGGGACCCAGTACTTC,CASSVIGAPGTQYF
TRBD1,many,TRBJ1-5,TRBV10-2,TGCGCCAGCAGAGTACAGGGGGGGAGCAATCAGCCCCAGCATTTT,CASRVQGGSNQPQHF
NA,NA,TRBJ1-5,TRBV15,TGTGCCACCAGCAGAGTGGGGGGGCTACAGCATTTT,CATSRVGGLQHF
NA,many,TRBJ1-2,TRBV7-9,TGTGCCAGCAGCTTAGATTGGATCTGGGATGGCTACACCTTC,CASSLDWIWDGYTF
NA,many,TRBJ1-1,TRBV12-3/TRBV12-4,TGTGCCAGCAGTTTAGCGGCGGGCGAAGGCGCTTTCTTT,CASSLAAGEGAFF
TRBD1,few,TRBJ1-6,TRBV9,TGTGCCAGCAGACCCGGGACAGGGGTCAATTCACCCCTCCACTTT,CASRPGTGVNSPLHF
NA,NA,TRBJ2-5,TRBV10-3,TGTGCCAGCAGTTCCCAGTTCCTCATTGACCAGTACTTC,CASSSQFLIDQYF
NA,NA,TRBJ1-1,TRBV15,TGTGCCACCAGCAGAGGTAGGACAGCTCCTGAAGCTTTCTTT,CATSRGRTAPEAFF
NA,many,TRBJ1-2,TRBV15,TGTGCCACCAGCAGAGAGACCCGGCAGCTTTTTACGGGCTACACCTTC,CATSRETRQLFTGYTF
TRBD1,NA,TRBJ2-6,TRBV9,TGTGCCAGCAGCGCCGGGACAGGGATTGGGGGCAACGTCCTGACTTTC,CASSAGTGIGGNVLTF
NA,many,TRBJ1-5,TRBV24-1,TGTGCCAGCAGTCCGAGGGGTAGCAATCAGCCCCAGCATTTT,CASSPRGSNQPQHF
TRBD2,NA,TRBJ2-6,TRBV29-1,TGCAGCGTTGAAGGGGGGGGTGCTGGGGCCAACGTCCTGACTTTC,CSVEGGGAGANVLTF
TRBD1,NA,TRBJ2-7,TRBV24-1,TGTGCCATCCGGGACAGTAAAACCTACGAGCAGTACTTC,CAIRDSKTYEQYF
TRBD1,NA,TRBJ1-5,TRBV24-1,TGTGCCAGCAGCCAAGGGACAGGGGCGGATAGCAATCAGCCCCAGCATTTT,CASSQGTGADSNQPQHF
NA,few,TRBJ2-5,TRBV2,TGTGCCAGCAGCCATCGACATATCGATCTGGAGACCCAGTACTTC,CASSHRHIDLETQYF
NA,NA,TRBJ2-2,TRBV25-1,TGTGCCTGGAGTGTGGGCAGGGCCGGGGAGCTGTTTTTT,CAWSVGRAGELFF
NA,NA,TRBJ2-7,TRBV7-9,TGTGCCAGCGCGAGGTCGGTAAGGGACGAGCAGTACTTC,CASARSVRDEQYF
NA,few,TRBJ2-5,TRBV5-4,TGTGCCAGCAGCTTGATAGCAGCGGCGGAGACCCAGTACTTC,CASSLIAAAETQYF
NA,NA,TRBJ2-3,TRBV25-1,TGTGCCAGCAGTGAATCTCGGGGGTCCGATACGCAGTATTTT,CASSESRGSDTQYF
NA,many,TRBJ1-5,TRBV19,TGTGCCAGCGGGGCAGGGGATCAGCCCCAGCATTTT,CASGAGDQPQHF
NA,NA,TRBJ1-2,TRBV7-9,TGTGCCAGCAGCTACGGGGCGATAGCTAACTATGGCCACACCTTC,CASSYGAIANYGHTF
NA,many,TRBJ1-5,TRBV7-7,TGTGCTAGCAGCTTAGACCCTCAACAGGATAGCAATCAGCCCCAGCATTTT,CASSLDPQQDSNQPQHF
TRBD1,NA,TRBJ2-2,TRBV7-3,TGTGCCAGCAGCCAAGGGACAGGACGTACCGGGGAGCTGTTTTTT,CASSQGTGRTGELFF
NA,NA,TRBJ1-2,TRBV10-3,NA,CAGSAQGSALQYFGPGYTF
TRBD1,NA,TRBJ1-1,TRBV11-2,TGTGCCAGCCGGACAGGGCCGTGGGGGAATGAAGCTTTCTTT,CASRTGPWGNEAFF
TRBD2,NA,TRBJ2-7,TRBV24-1,TGTGCCAGCAGTTTATCGTACCAGCGGGGATCCGAGCAGTACTTC,CASSLSYQRGSEQYF
NA,many,TRBJ1-2,TRBV20-1,TGCAGTGCTAGAGAGCGGGGGAGGGGAAATGGCTACACCTTC,CSARERGRGNGYTF
NA,NA,TRBJ2-2,TRBV20-1,TGCAGTGCTAGAAGACAGGACACCGGGGAGCTGTTTTTT,CSARRQDTGELFF
NA,NA,TRBJ1-2,TRBV10-3,TGTGCCATCAGTTTCAGCTATGGCTACACCTTC,CAISFSYGYTF
NA,few,TRBJ1-1,TRBV10-3,TGTGCCAGCAGCAACCCGTGGTGGGTGAACACTGAAGCTTTCTTT,CASSNPWWVNTEAFF
NA,NA,TRBJ2-7,TRBV2,TGTGCTAGGCGGCAGGGCCCCTACGAGCAGTACTTC,CARRQGPYEQYF
TRBD1,NA,TRBJ1-1,TRBV20-1,TGCAGTGCTTTGGACAGGCGGGGGAACACTGAAGCTTTCTTT,CSALDRRGNTEAFF
NA,few,TRBJ1-3,TRBV5-5,TGTGCCAGCAGCCTGGGGACGGACCTCTCTGGAAACACCATATATTTT,CASSLGTDLSGNTIYF
NA,many,TRBJ2-7,TRBV29-1,TGCAGCGTTGAAAGTGGCTACGAGCAGTACTTC,CSVESGYEQYF
TRBD1,few,TRBJ1-6,TRBV5-1,TGCGCCAGCAGCTTGGGCGGGACAGCCAGTTCACCCCTCCACTTT,CASSLGGTASSPLHF
TRBD1,few,TRBJ1-4,TRBV9,TGTGCCAGCAGCGAGGGGGACAGGGCAACTAATGAAAAACTGTTTTTT,CASSEGDRATNEKLFF
NA,NA,TRBJ1-2,TRBV19,TGTGCCAGTAGGAGTGGGGGACCGATCTATGGCTACACCTTC,CASRSGGPIYGYTF